This T cell receptor beta chain was found in a study of Graves' ophthalmopathy and Graves' hyperthyroidism. The CDR3 consists of 14 residues. In germline, CDR1 is DFQATT, CDR2 SNEGSKA (reference sequence). J gave up 8 bases and V 3 bases, and 10 bases lay outside the gene matches. Findings and limits, study-wide: In predicting ophthalmopathy progression, the model reached 70.59% sensitivity and 72% to 85% specificity.

Scientists amplified the TCR beta CDR3 regions from RNA transcripts. RT-PCR in the first round used HTBI primers; a second-round multiplex PCR followed. MiXCR was run by TCRdb on the multiplex PCR reads, yielding one entry per CDR3 protein. The sample lists around 400,000 distinct CDR3 sequences, around 20% occurring once. Many counts were recorded for this clonotype. Its specificity is unknown. The rearrangement joins TRBV20-1 to TRBJ1-1, with 9 bases that match TRBD1. The TCR sequence derives from a woman aged 18-35 years with Graves' ophthalmopathy. Input material: peripheral blood. CDR3 protein: CSASDLQGAKEAFF. CDR3 DNA sequence: TGCAGTGCTAGCGACTTACAGGGGGCGAAGGAAGCTTTCTTT.